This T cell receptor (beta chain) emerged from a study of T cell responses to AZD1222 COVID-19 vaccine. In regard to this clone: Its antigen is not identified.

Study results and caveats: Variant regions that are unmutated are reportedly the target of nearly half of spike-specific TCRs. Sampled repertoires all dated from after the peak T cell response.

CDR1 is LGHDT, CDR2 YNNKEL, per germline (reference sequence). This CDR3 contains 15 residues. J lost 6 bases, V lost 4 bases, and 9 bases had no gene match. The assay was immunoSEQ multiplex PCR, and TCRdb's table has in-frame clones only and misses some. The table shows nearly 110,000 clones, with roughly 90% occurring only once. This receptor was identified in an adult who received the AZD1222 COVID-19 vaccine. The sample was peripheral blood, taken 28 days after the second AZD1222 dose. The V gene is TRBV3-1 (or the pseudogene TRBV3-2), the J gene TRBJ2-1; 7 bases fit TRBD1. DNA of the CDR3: TGTGCCAGCAGCCTCGTGGGGACAGCTAGCAATGAGCAGTTCTTC. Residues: CASSLVGTASNEQFF.